The 3 T cell receptor beta chains reported below all come from one sample, sequenced in a study of cytomegalovirus exposure and HLA in healthy donors. Vbeta (60) and Jbeta (13) primers were used in the PCR. Measured with immunoSEQ multiplex PCR; TCRdb has only the in-frame clones, and not every one. This repertoire shows some 120,000 clones, more than 80% found once; its top ten account for around 3%. Source material: PBMCs. These receptors were collected from a male donor in good health and CMV-seronegative.

This clone has only one observation. J is TRBJ2-1 and V is TRBV9; 10 bases agree with TRBD2. CDR1 and CDR2 (germline): SGDLS, YYNGEE. The junction had 3 bases not matched to a gene; V was cut back by 0 bases and J by 0 bases. The CDR3 covers 17 residues. This CDR3 reads CASSVASGGLSYNEQFF. The CDR3, as DNA: TGTGCCAGCAGCGTAGCTAGCGGGGGTCTCTCCTACAATGAGCAGTTCTTC.

This clone appeared once. The chain couples TRBV5-4 to TRBJ2-7; 7 nucleotides agree with TRBD1. The CDR3 is 20 residues long. V lost 0 bases to trimming and J lost 2 bases; unmatched junction nucleotides: 20. Germline V gene sequence: CDR1 SGHNT, CDR2 YYREEE (reference sequence). The CDR3 reads CASSLGKPGQTRLATYEQYF. DNA of the CDR3: TGTGCCAGCAGCTTGGGTAAACCGGGACAGACAAGACTGGCTACCTACGAGCAGTACTTC.

This clone was counted a few times. The chain joins TRBV27 to TRBJ1-5; D uncertain. V shed 2 bases and J shed 7 bases, with 9 bases lying between them. Germline CDR1 MNHEY, CDR2 SMNVEV (reference sequence). This CDR3 region has 13 residues. The CDR3 sequence is CASSLMGAQPQHF. The CDR3 DNA reads TGTGCCAGCAGTTTAATGGGAGCCCAGCCCCAGCATTTT.